A single T cell receptor (beta chain) is shown here with its context. Its antigen is unknown. CDR1 is GTSNPN, CDR2 SVGIG, per germline (reference sequence). With 5 bases clipped from V and 6 bases from J, the junction kept 7 bases outside the gene matches. The CDR3 totals 12 residues. 5'-RACE, quantitative and with molecular barcodes, yielded the TCR beta libraries. TCRdb redid the calling of the 5' RACE reads with MiXCR, one entry per CDR3 protein. The sample shows fewer than 35,000 distinct CDR3 sequences, roughly 33% of them seen only once. The entry originates in a study of CD8 T cells in ankylosing spondylitis. Findings and limits, study-wide: Ankylosing spondylitis blood appeared to be characterized by a TCR beta motif of about eight highly homologous variants.

The chain links TRBV30 to TRBJ2-7; 7 nucleotides align to TRBD2. The sequenced material came from synovial fluid, either unsorted or a sorted T cell fraction (not recorded which). The sequence derives from a male donor with ankylosing spondylitis. The CDR3, as DNA: TGTGCCTGGGGGTGGGGAGGGAGCGAGCAGTACGTC. Its protein is CAWGWGGSEQYV.